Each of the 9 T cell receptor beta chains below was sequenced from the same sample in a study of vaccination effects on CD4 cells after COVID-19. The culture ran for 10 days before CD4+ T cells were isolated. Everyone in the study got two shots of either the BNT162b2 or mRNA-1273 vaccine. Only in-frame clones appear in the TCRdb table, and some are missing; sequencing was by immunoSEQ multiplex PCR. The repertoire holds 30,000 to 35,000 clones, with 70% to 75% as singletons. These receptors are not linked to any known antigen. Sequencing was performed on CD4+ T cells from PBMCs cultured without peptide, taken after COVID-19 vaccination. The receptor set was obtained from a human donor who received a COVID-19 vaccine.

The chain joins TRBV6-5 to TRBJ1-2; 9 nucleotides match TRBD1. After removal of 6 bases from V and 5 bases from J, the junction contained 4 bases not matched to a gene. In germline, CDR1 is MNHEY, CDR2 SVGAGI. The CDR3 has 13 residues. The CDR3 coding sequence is TGTGCCAGCAGAACTGGACAGGGGTATGGCTACACCTTC. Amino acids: CASRTGQGYGYTF.

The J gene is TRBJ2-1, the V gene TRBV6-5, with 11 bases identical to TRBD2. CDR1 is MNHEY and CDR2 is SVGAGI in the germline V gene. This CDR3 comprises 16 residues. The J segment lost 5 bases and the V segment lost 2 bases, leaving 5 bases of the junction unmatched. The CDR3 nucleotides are TGTGCCAGCAGTTACACCGGGACTAGCGGCGACAATGAGCAGTTCTTC. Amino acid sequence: CASSYTGTSGDNEQFF.

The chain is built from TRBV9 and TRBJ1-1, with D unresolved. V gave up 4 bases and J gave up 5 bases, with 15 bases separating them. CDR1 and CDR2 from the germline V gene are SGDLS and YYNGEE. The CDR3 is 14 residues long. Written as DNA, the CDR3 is TGTGCCAGCAGCATTCACTACGCGGGAACTGAAGCTTTCTTT. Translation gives CASSIHYAGTEAFF.

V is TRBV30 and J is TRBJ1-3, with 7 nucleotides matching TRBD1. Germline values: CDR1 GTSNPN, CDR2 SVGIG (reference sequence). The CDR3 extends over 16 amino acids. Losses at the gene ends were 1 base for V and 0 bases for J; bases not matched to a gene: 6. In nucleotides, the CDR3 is TGTGCCTGGAGTGGAGGACAGGTCTTCTCTGGAAACACCATATATTTT. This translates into CAWSGGQVFSGNTIYF. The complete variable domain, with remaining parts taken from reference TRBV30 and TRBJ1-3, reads SQTIHQWPATLVQPVGSPLSLECTVEGTSNPNLYWYRQAAGRGLQLLFYSVGIGQISSEVPQNLSASRPQDRQFILSSKKLLLSDSGFYLCAWSGGQVFSGNTIYFGEGSWLTVV.

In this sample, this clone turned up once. CDR3 coding DNA: TGTGCCAGCAGCTTAGAAGGGGGCTCGGGTGGCTACACCTTC. It translates to CASSLEGGSGGYTF. The J gene is TRBJ1-2, the V gene TRBV7-9; 7 nucleotides agree with TRBD1. Germline V CDR1 and CDR2: SEHNR, FQNEAQ (reference sequence). The CDR3 is 14 residues long. V was pared by 1 base and J by 7 bases, with 6 bases of the junction left unmatched.

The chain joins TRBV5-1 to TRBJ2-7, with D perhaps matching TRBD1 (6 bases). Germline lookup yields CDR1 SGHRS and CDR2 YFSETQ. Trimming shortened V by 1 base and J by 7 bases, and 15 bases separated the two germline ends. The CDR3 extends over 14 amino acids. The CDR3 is CASSLWGPQGEQYF. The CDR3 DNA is TGCGCCAGCAGCTTGTGGGGACCCCAGGGGGAGCAGTACTTC. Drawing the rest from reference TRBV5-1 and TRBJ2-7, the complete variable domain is KAGVTQTPRYLIKTRGQQVTLSCSPISGHRSVSWYQQTPGQGLQFLFEYFSETQRNKGNFPGRFSGRQFSNSRSEMNVSTLELGDSALYLCASSLWGPQGEQYFGPGTRLTVT.

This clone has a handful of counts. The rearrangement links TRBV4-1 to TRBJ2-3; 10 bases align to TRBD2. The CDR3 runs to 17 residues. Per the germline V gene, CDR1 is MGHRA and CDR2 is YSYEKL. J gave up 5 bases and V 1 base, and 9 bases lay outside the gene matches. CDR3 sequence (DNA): TGCGCCAGCAGCCAAGGGAAAGCGGGAGGGGGAGGAGATACGCAGTATTTT. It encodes CASSQGKAGGGGDTQYF.

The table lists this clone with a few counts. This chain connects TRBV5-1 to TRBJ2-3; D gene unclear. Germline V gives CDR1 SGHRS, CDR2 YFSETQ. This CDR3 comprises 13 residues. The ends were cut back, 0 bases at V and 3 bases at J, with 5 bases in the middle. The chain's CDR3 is CASSLGRTDTQYF. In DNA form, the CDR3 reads TGCGCCAGCAGCTTGGGGCGGACAGATACGCAGTATTTT.

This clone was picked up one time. This CDR3 is CASSLLTVYGYTF. CDR3 coding DNA: TGTGCCAGCAGCTTGTTGACAGTCTATGGCTACACCTTC. The gene calls are TRBV5-8 and TRBJ1-2; a weak D match, TRBD1 (5 bases). Trimming cost V 1 base and J 4 bases, with 8 bases left between them. Germline CDR1 reads SGHTS; CDR2 reads YDEGEE. This CDR3 has 13 residues.